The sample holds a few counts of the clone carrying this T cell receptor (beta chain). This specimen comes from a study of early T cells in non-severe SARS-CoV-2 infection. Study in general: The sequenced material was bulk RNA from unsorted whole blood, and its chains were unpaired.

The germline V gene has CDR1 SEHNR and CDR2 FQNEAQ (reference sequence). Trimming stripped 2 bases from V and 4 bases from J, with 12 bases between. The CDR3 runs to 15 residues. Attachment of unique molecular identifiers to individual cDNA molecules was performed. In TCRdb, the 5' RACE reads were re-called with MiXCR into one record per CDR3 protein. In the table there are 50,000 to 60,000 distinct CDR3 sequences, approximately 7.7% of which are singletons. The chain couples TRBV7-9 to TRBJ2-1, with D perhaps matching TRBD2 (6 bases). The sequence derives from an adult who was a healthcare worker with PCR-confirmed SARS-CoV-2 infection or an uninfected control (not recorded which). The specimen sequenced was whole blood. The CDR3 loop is CASSLNSAGYNEQFF. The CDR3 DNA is TGTGCCAGCAGCTTAAACAGCGCGGGGTACAATGAGCAGTTCTTC.